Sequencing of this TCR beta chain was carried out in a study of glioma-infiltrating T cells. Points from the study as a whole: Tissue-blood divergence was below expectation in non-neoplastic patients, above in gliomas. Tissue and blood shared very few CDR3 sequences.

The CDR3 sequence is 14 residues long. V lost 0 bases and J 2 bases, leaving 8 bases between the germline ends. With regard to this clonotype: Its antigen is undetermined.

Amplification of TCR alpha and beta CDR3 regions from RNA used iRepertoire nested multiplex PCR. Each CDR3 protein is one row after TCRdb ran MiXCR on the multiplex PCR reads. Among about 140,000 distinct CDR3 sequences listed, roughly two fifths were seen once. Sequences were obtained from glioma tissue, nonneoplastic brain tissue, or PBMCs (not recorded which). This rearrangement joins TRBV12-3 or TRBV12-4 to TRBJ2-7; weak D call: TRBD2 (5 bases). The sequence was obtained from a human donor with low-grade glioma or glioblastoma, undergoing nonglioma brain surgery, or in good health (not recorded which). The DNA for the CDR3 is TGTGCCAGCAGTTTAGCGGGAGTTACCTACGAGCAGTACTTC. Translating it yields CASSLAGVTYEQYF.